This TCR beta chain was retrieved from a study of CD8 T cells in Susac syndrome. General observations from the study: As the study acknowledged, the number of individuals in its TCR sequencing and HLA analysis was relatively small.

When the RNA was reverse transcribed, random hexamers were used with an input of about 0.45 to 1 ug. Amplification of the TCR beta CDR3 was carried out by immunoSEQ multiplex PCR, which spanned a total of 54 Vbeta and 13 Jbeta segments. MiXCR, applied by TCRdb to the immunoSEQ multiplex PCR reads, yields one record per CDR3 protein. In the table there are roughly 200,000 distinct CDR3 sequences, around 93% of which are singletons. In the case of this clonotype: As yet, its antigen is unknown.

The CDR3 is 13 residues long. Trimming shortened V by 4 bases and J by 6 bases, and 13 bases separated the two germline ends. CDR1 and CDR2 (germline): MNHEY, SVGEGT. Sequencing of TCR beta was undertaken in CD8+ and CD4+ T cells derived from blood. Healthy donors, matched for age and sex, constituted the control group. The TCR sequence derives from a human donor in good health. This chain joins TRBV6-2 or TRBV6-3 and TRBJ2-7; D is possibly TRBD2 (5 bases). Sequencing was done on a sample of CD4+ T cells from PBMCs. In DNA form, the CDR3 reads TGTGCCAGCAGTTTCAGGCCTGAGGGCGAGCAGTACGTC. Protein product: CASSFRPEGEQYV.